Below, 10 T cell receptor beta chains from the same sample are listed, as sequenced in a study of post-analysis software for immune sequencing data. Their target antigens are unknown. TCR beta cDNA libraries included unique molecular identifiers. TCRdb processed the PCR reads anew with MiXCR; each CDR3 protein has one entry. The profile shows about 540,000 distinct CDR3 sequences, 30% to 40% of them singletons. The study, taken as a whole, reports: In patients, five TRBV segments were more frequent than in controls, with TRBV5-6, TRBV5-1 and TRBV20-1 among them.

Sequencing input: blood. Receptor source: a girl under 18 with multiple sclerosis.

V and J are TRBV5-1 and TRBJ2-7; D is unclear. Per the germline V gene, CDR1 is SGHRS and CDR2 is YFSETQ. The CDR3 extends over 12 amino acids. V gave up 5 bases and J gave up 7 bases, with 13 bases separating them. The CDR3 DNA sequence: TGCGCCAGCAGGCCCGGTCCGTATGAGCAGTACTTC. This codes for CASRPGPYEQYF.

A single count supports this clonotype. The chain employs TRBV12-3 or TRBV12-4 and TRBJ2-5; 7 nucleotides line up with TRBD1. The CDR3 runs to 13 residues. The V segment lost 4 bases and the J segment 5 bases; nucleotides outside the gene matches: 4. CDR3 in amino acids: CASSSTGCETQYF. The CDR3 DNA is TGTGCCAGCAGTTCGACAGGGTGCGAGACCCAGTACTTC.

This clonotype was observed a few times. The chain links TRBV4-2 to TRBJ2-1, with TRBD2 matching 16 bases. Looked up from germline, CDR1 is LGHNA and CDR2 is YNFKEQ. V dropped 2 bases and J dropped 9; count of bases not matched to a gene: 19. This CDR3 region has 21 residues. CDR3 residues: CASSQPTGTSGGAERAGEQFF. For the CDR3, the DNA is TGTGCCAGCAGCCAACCGACTGGGACTAGCGGGGGGGCCGAGCGGGCCGGTGAGCAGTTCTTC.

The chain is built from TRBV10-1 and TRBJ2-7; TRBD2 agrees at 7 bases. The germline CDR1 and CDR2 sequences are WNHNN and SYGVQD (reference sequence). This CDR3 spans 13 amino acids. V gave up 6 bases and J gave up 13 bases; unmatched junction bases: 15. In nucleotides, the CDR3 is TGCGCCAGCAGACAGAGCGGGGAAGAGACCCAATACTTC. This codes for CASRQSGEETQYF.

The chain has TRBV5-1 and TRBJ2-7, with a possible D match to TRBD2 (6 bases). The germline V gene encodes CDR1 SGHRS and CDR2 YFSETQ. V lost 7 bases to trimming and J lost 0 bases, with 11 bases between them. This CDR3 has 13 residues. This chain's CDR3 is CASSGDFSYEQYF. CDR3 nucleotide sequence: TGCGCCAGCTCCGGGGACTTCTCCTACGAGCAGTACTTC.

This sequence joins TRBV5-1 and TRBJ2-1; 10 bases match TRBD2. Germline V gives CDR1 SGHRS, CDR2 YFSETQ. The CDR3 runs to 16 residues. After removal of 0 bases from V and 9 bases from J, the junction contained 9 bases not matched to a gene. CDR3 residues: CASSLELAGGPGEQFF. CDR3 sequence (DNA): TGCGCCAGCAGCTTGGAATTAGCGGGGGGCCCCGGTGAGCAGTTCTTC.

The V and J genes are TRBV10-2 and TRBJ2-4; 10 bases line up with TRBD1. The tail of the sequence fits TRBJ2-7 better, so the J call may be wrong. Germline loops: CDR1 WSHSY, CDR2 SAAADI. The CDR3 has 12 residues. The CDR3 sequence is CASTDRGREQYF. As DNA, the CDR3 is TGCGCCAGCACCGACAGGGGGCGCGAGCAGTACTTC.

This chain connects TRBV9 to TRBJ1-3; D is undetermined. The CDR3 has 15 amino acids. The germline gives CDR1 SGDLS, CDR2 YYNGEE. V dropped 2 bases and J dropped 0 bases, with 9 bases sitting between them. The CDR3 DNA follows: TGTGCCAGCAGCGTTACAGTGGGCTCTGGAAACACCATATATTTT. It yields the protein CASSVTVGSGNTIYF.

The chain links TRBV20-1 to TRBJ1-5, with D hard to call. The CDR3 extends over 15 amino acids. The germline V gene encodes CDR1 DFQATT and CDR2 SNEGSKA (reference sequence). Trimming stripped 6 bases from V and 5 bases from J, with 20 bases between. The CDR3 sequence: CSAPELPRKDQPQHF. The CDR3 nucleotides read TGCAGTGCCCCAGAGTTGCCCAGAAAAGATCAGCCCCAGCATTTT.

A note on this clonotype: A read error is possible here, since a much larger clone lies one base away. Because the CDR3 is missing its conserved closing phenylalanine or tryptophan, this is likely a read error. The chain couples TRBV7-9 to TRBJ2-3; D uncertain. This CDR3 comprises 12 residues. Germline CDR1 reads SEHNR; CDR2 reads FQNEAQ (reference sequence). The ends were cut back, 5 bases at V and 6 bases at J, with 9 bases in the middle. The CDR3 here is CASSPLSDTQYC. CDR3 sequence (DNA): TGTGCCAGCAGCCCATTATCCGATACGCAGTATTGT.